This T cell receptor beta chain came from a study of CD8 T cells in ankylosing spondylitis. Study-wide results and limits: In ankylosing spondylitis blood, a motif of about 8 highly homologous TCR beta variants appeared characteristic. Previous work reported some of these motif variants in the synovial fluid and blood of reactive arthritis. Disease-linked clones bore a CD8+ phenotype, appearing relatively rarely in peripheral blood.

Researchers built TCR beta libraries using quantitative 5'-RACE with molecular barcodes. TCRdb fed the 5' RACE reads into MiXCR, producing one record per CDR3 protein. The sample holds under 30,000 distinct CDR3 sequences, 13% seen once. This clonotype has only a few counts. Its antigen is currently unknown. This CDR3 has 14 residues. V gave up 4 bases and J gave up 4 bases; unmatched junction bases: 6. The sequenced sample consisted of blood. The chain is built from TRBV12-3 or TRBV12-4 and TRBJ2-5; TRBD1 agrees at 7 bases. This clonotype was obtained from a male donor with ankylosing spondylitis or in good health (not recorded which). The CDR3 region has the DNA TGTGCCAGCAGTTCCGAGAGGGGGCGAGAGACCCAGTACTTC. Protein product: CASSSERGRETQYF.